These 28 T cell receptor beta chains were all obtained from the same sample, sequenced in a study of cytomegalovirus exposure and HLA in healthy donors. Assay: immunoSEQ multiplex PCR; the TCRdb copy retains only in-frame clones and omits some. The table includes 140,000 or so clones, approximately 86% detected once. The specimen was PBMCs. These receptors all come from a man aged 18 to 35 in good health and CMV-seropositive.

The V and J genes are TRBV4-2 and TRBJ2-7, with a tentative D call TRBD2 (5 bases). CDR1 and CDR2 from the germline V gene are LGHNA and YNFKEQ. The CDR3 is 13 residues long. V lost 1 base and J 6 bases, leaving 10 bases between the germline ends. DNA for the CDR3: TGTGCCAGCAGCCAAGGTCGGGATACCGAGCAGTACTTC. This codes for CASSQGRDTEQYF.

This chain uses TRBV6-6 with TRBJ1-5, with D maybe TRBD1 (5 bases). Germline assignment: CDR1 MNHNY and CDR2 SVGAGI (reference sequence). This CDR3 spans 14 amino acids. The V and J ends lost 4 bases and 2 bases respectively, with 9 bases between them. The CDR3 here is CASSSGGGNQPQHF. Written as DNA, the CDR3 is TGTGCCAGCAGTTCCGGGGGGGGCAATCAGCCCCAGCATTTT.

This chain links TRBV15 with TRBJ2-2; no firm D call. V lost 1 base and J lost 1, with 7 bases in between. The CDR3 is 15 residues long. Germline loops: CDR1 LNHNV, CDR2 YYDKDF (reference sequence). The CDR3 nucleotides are TGTGCCACCAGCAGAGCAGGTTTGAACACCGGGGAGCTGTTTTTT. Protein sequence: CATSRAGLNTGELFF.

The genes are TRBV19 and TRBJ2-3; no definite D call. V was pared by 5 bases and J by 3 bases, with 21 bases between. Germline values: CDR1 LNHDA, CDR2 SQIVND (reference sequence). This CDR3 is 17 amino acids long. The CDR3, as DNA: TGTGCCAGTAGTTCCGCACTTAGCCTCCCATGGACAGATACGCAGTATTTT. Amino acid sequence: CASSSALSLPWTDTQYF.

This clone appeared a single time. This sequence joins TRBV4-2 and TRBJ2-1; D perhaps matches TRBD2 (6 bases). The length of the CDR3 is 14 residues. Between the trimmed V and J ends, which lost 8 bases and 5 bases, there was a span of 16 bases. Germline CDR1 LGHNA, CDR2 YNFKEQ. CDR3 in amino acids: CASPTGTLHNEQFF. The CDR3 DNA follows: TGTGCCAGCCCTACCGGGACTCTTCACAATGAGCAGTTCTTC.

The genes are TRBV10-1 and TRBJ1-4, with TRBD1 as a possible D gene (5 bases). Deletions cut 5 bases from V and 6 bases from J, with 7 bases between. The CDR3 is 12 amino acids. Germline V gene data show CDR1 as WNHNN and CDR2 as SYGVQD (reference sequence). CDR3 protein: CASSQGDEKLFF. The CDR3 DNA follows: TGCGCCAGCAGTCAAGGGGATGAAAAACTGTTTTTT.

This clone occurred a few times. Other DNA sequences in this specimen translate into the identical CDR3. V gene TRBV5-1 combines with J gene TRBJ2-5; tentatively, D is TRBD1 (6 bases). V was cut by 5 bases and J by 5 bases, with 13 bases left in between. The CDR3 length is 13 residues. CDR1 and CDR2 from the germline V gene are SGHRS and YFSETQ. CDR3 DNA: TGCGCCAGCAGGAGGGACACAGGGGAGACCCAGTACTTC. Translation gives CASRRDTGETQYF. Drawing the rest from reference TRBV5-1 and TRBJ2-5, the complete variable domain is KAGVTQTPRYLIKTRGQQVTLSCSPISGHRSVSWYQQTPGQGLQFLFEYFSETQRNKGNFPGRFSGRQFSNSRSEMNVSTLELGDSALYLCASRRDTGETQYFGPGTRLLVL.

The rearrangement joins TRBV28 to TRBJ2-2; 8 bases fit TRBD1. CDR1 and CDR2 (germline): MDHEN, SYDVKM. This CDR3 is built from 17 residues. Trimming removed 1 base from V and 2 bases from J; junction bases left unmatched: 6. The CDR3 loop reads CASSLSLGQGNTGELFF. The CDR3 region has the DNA TGTGCCAGCAGTTTATCCCTCGGACAGGGTAACACCGGGGAGCTGTTTTTT.

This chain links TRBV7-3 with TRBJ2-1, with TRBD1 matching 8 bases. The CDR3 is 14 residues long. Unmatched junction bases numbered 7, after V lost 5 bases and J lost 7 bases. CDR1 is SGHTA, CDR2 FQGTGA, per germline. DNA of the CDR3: TGTGCCAGCAGCGACGGACAGGGTCGAAATGAGCAGTTCTTC. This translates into CASSDGQGRNEQFF.

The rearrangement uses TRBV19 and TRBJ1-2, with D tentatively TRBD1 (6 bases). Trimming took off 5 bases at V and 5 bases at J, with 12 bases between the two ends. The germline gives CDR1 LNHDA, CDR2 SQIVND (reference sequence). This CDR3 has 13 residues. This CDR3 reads CASSVQGGYGYTF. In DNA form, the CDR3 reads TGTGCCAGTAGTGTTCAAGGGGGATATGGCTACACCTTC. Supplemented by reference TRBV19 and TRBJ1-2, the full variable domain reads DGGITQSPKYLFRKEGQNVTLSCEQNLNHDAMYWYRQDPGQGLRLIYYSQIVNDFQKGDIAEGYSVSREKKESFPLTVTSAQKNPTAFYLCASSVQGGYGYTFGSGTRLTVV.

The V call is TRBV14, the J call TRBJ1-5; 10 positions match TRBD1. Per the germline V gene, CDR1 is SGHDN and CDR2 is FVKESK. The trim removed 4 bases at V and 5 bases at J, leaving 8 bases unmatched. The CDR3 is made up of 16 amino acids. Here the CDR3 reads CASSLDRGQVDQPQHF. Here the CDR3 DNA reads TGTGCCAGCAGCCTAGACAGGGGGCAAGTTGATCAGCCCCAGCATTTT.

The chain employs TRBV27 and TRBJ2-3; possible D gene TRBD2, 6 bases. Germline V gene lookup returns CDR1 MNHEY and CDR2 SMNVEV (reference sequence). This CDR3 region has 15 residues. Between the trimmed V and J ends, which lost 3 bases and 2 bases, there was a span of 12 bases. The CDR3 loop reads CASSFVGGDTDTQYF. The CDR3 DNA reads TGTGCCAGCAGTTTTGTTGGAGGGGACACAGATACGCAGTATTTT.

CDR3 in amino acids: CASSHPGQGAEQYF. As DNA, the CDR3 is TGTGCCAGCTCGCATCCGGGACAGGGGGCCGAGCAGTACTTC. The V gene is TRBV18, the J gene TRBJ2-7; TRBD1 matches at 12 bases. V gave up 6 bases and J gave up 6 bases; unmatched junction bases: 6. The germline V gene has CDR1 KGHSH and CDR2 LQKENI. The CDR3 spans 14 residues.

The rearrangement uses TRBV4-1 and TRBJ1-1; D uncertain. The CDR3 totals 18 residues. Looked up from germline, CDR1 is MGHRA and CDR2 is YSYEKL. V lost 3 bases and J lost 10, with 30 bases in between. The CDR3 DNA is TGCGCCAGCAGCCAGTTAACCGGGTTGTTAACCCCACAAGTGGGAGCTTTCTTT. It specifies CASSQLTGLLTPQVGAFF.

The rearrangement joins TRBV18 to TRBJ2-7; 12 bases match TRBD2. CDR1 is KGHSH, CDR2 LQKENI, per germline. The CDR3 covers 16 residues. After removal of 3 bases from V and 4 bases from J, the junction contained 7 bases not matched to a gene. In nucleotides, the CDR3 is TGTGCCAGCTCACCGGCTCTAGCGGGAGGGTATTACGAGCAGTACTTC. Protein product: CASSPALAGGYYEQYF.

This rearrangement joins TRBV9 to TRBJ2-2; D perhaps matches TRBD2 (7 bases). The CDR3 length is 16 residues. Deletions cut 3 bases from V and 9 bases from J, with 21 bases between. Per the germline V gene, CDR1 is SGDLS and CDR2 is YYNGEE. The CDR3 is CASSAARGGGNRELFF. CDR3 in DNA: TGTGCCAGCAGCGCAGCCAGGGGAGGGGGTAACAGGGAGCTGTTTTTT.

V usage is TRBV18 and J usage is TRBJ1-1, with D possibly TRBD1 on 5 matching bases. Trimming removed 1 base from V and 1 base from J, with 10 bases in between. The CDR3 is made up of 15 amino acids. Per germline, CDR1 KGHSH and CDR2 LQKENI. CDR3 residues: CASSPQGTGNTEAFF. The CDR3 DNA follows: TGTGCCAGCTCACCACAGGGTACAGGGAACACTGAAGCTTTCTTT.

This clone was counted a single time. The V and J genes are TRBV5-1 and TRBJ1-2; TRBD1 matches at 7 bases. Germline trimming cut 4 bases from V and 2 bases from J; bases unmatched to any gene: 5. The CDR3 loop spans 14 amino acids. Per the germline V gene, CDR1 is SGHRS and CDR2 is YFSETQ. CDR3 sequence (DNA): TGCGCCAGCAGCCCGGGACAGTCCAACTATGGCTACACCTTC. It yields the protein CASSPGQSNYGYTF.

The CDR3 DNA follows: TGTGCCAGCAGTGAACGGAGTGGATTCTATGGCTACACCTTC. As protein: CASSERSGFYGYTF. The V call is TRBV6-1, the J call TRBJ1-2, with D unclear. CDR3 length: 14 residues. Germline values: CDR1 MNHNS, CDR2 SASEGT. Trimming removed 2 bases from V and 4 bases from J, with 11 bases in between.

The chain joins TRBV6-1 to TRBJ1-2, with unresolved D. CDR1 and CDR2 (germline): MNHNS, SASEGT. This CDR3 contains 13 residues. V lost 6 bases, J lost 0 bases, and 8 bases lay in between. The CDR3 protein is CASRSLANYGYTF. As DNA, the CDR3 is TGTGCCAGCAGGTCCCTTGCTAACTATGGCTACACCTTC.

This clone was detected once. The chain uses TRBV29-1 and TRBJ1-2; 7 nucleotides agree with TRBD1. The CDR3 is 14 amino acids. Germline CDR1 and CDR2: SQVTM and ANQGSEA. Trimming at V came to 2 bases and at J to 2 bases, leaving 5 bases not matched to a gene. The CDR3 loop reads CSVEQTGTNYGYTF. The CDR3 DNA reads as TGCAGCGTTGAACAGACAGGGACGAACTATGGCTACACCTTC.

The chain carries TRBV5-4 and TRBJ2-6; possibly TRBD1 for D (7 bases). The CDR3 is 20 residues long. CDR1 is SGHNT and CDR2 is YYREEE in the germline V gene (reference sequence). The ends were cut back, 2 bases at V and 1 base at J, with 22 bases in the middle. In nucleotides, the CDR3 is TGTGCCAGCAGCTTTGCGGCCAGGGGGGCCGTCGCATCTGGGGCCAACGTCCTGACTTTC. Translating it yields CASSFAARGAVASGANVLTF. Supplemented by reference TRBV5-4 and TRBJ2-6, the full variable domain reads ETGVTQSPTHLIKTRGQQVTLRCSSQSGHNTVSWYQQALGQGPQFIFQYYREEENGRGNFPPRFSGLQFPNYSSELNVNALELDDSALYLCASSFAARGAVASGANVLTFGAGSRLTVL.

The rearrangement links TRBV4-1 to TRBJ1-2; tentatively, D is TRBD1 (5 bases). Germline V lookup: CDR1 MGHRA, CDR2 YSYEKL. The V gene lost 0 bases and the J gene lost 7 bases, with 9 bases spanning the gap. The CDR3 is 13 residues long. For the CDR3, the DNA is TGCGCCAGCAGCCAAGAGGGGGGAGGTGGCTACACCTTC. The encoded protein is CASSQEGGGGYTF.

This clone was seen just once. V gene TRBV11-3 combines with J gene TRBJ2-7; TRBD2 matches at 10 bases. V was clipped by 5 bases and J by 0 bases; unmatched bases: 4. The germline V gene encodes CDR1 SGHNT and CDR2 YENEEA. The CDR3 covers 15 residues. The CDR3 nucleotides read TGTGCCAGCAGCGTAACTAGCGGGGCCTCCTACGAGCAGTACTTC. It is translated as CASSVTSGASYEQYF.

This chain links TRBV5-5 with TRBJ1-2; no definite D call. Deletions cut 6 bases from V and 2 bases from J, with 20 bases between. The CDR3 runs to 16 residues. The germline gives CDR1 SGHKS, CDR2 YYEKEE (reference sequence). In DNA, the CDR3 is TGTGCCAGCAAAACCCTGACTACGTGGGCCAACTATGGCTACACCTTC. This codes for CASKTLTTWANYGYTF. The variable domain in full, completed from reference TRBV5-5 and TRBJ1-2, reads DAGVTQSPTHLIKTRGQQVTLRCSPISGHKSVSWYQQVLGQGPQFIFQYYEKEERGRGNFPDRFSARQFPNYSSELNVNALLLGDSALYLCASKTLTTWANYGYTFGSGTRLTVV.

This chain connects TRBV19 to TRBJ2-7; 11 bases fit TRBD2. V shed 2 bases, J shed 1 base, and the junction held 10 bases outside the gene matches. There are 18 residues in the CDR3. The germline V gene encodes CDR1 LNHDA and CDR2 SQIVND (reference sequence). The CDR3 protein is CASSISLSSGGMSYEQYF. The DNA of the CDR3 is TGTGCCAGTAGTATATCCCTATCTAGCGGGGGGATGTCCTACGAGCAGTACTTC.

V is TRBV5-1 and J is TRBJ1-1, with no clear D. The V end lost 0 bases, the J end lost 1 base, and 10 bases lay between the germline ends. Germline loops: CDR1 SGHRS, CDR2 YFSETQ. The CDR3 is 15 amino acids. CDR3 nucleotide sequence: TGCGCCAGCAGCTTGGTAGGCGGCCCGAACACTGAAGCTTTCTTT. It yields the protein CASSLVGGPNTEAFF.

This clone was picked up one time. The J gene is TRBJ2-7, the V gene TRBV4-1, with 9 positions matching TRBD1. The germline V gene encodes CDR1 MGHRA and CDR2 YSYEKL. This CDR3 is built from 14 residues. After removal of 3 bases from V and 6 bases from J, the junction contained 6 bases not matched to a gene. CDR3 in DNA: TGCGCCAGCAGCCAGGGACAGGGTTTACGCGAGCAGTACTTC. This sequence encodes CASSQGQGLREQYF.